The clone carrying this T cell receptor beta chain came up a few times. The data were obtained in a study of CD8+ T cells in alopecia areata. Extraction of RNA preceded its reverse transcription into cDNA, which served as the sequencing template. The repertoire was sequenced with immunoSEQ multiplex PCR; TCRdb's copy has only in-frame clones and lacks some. The sample has about 120,000 clones; 50% to 55% are singletons. CDR3 length: 18 amino acids. Germline-derived CDR1 and CDR2 are SGHDN and FVKESK. V was clipped by 0 bases and J by 0 bases, with 17 bases between them. Treatment: oral pan-JAK inhibitor, 5-10 mg twice daily.

The receptor's source is a human donor with alopecia areata. Sequenced here: CD4+ T cells sorted from blood, sampled at week 4, from a patient treated with tofacitinib. The chain carries TRBV14 and TRBJ1-1; TRBD1 might be the D (5 bases). CDR3 DNA: TGTGCCAGCAGCCAAGATTCTCCCCGCCCGACAGTGAACACTGAAGCTTTCTTT. Translated: CASSQDSPRPTVNTEAFF.